A selection of T cell receptor beta chains follows, all from one sample in a study of cytomegalovirus exposure and HLA in healthy donors. The repertoire was sequenced with immunoSEQ multiplex PCR; TCRdb's copy has only in-frame clones and lacks some. The table records 150,000 to 200,000 clones, 95% to 97% of them present only once. The sample consisted of PBMCs. The receptor source for this set is a woman younger than 35 in good health and CMV-seronegative. Both conserved end residues are part of each CDR3. The D gene is left open where the match is weak. For some rows the clone size is stated as once, few or many, or as a class when expanded; others skip it.

d_call	clone_size	j_call	v_call	cdr3_aa	cdr3_nt
TRBD1	once	TRBJ2-1	TRBV5-1	CASSPYRQGGNEQFF	TGCGCCAGCAGCCCTTATAGACAGGGCGGGAATGAGCAGTTCTTC
-	-	TRBJ1-6	TRBV5-4	CASRSPGENSPLHF	TGTGCCAGCAGAAGCCCAGGGGAAAATTCACCCCTCCACTTT
-	-	TRBJ1-5	TRBV7-2	CASSLGTLSNQPQHF	TGTGCCAGCAGCTTAGGGACATTAAGCAATCAGCCCCAGCATTTT
TRBD2	-	TRBJ2-7	TRBV19	CASLGLAGAKQYF	TGTGCCAGTCTCGGACTAGCGGGGGCTAAGCAGTACTTC
TRBD2	-	TRBJ2-1	TRBV5-1	CASSLAFQRGAGDEQFF	TGCGCCAGCAGCTTGGCGTTTCAGCGGGGGGCTGGGGATGAGCAGTTCTTC
TRBD2	once	TRBJ2-5	TRBV13	CASSLGGSGGQETQYF	TGTGCCAGCAGCCTAGGGGGTAGCGGGGGGCAAGAGACCCAGTACTTC
-	-	TRBJ2-1	TRBV29-1	CSVDSLYNEQFF	TGCAGCGTTGACTCCCTTTACAATGAGCAGTTCTTC
TRBD1	few	TRBJ2-5	TRBV4-1	CASSQGAQGAGNQETQYF	TGCGCCAGCAGCCAAGGGGCACAGGGGGCCGGGAACCAAGAGACCCAGTACTTC
-	-	TRBJ1-2	TRBV18	CASSPLVGDGYTF	TGTGCCAGCTCCCCACTGGTGGGAGATGGCTACACCTTC
TRBD1	-	TRBJ1-6	TRBV7-3	CASGDRGNSPLHF	TGTGCCAGCGGGGACAGGGGTAATTCACCCCTCCACTTT
-	-	TRBJ2-3	TRBV7-8	CASSRSPDTQYF	TGTGCCAGCAGCCGTAGCCCAGATACGCAGTATTTT
TRBD1	-	TRBJ2-1	TRBV13	CASSLWTGGEFF	TGTGCCAGCAGCTTATGGACAGGGGGTGAGTTCTTC
TRBD1	-	TRBJ1-6	TRBV7-9	CASSLTGTDNSPLHF	TGTGCCAGCAGCCTGACAGGGACGGATAATTCACCCCTCCACTTT
TRBD1	-	TRBJ1-1	TRBV6-1	CASRPGQGLSEAFF	TGTGCCAGCAGGCCGGGACAGGGGTTAAGTGAAGCTTTCTTT
TRBD2	-	TRBJ2-2	TRBV9	CASSSPSGGANTGELFF	TGTGCCAGCAGCTCCCCCAGCGGGGGGGCCAACACCGGGGAGCTGTTTTTT
TRBD2	-	TRBJ2-7	TRBV6-6	CASRPLAGGYEQYF	TGTGCCAGCAGGCCCCTAGCGGGGGGGTACGAGCAGTACTTC
-	-	TRBJ1-3	TRBV4-1	CASSQAGQDYVVGNTIYF	TGCGCCAGCAGCCAGGCGGGGCAGGACTACGTCGTCGGAAACACCATATATTTT
TRBD2	-	TRBJ2-5	TRBV4-3	CASSQGGLGAETQYF	TGCGCCAGCAGCCAGGGAGGGTTGGGCGCAGAGACCCAGTACTTC
-	-	TRBJ1-4	TRBV6-4	CASTRAVEKLFF	TGTGCCAGCACCAGGGCTGTGGAAAAACTGTTTTTT
TRBD1	-	TRBJ1-1	TRBV5-1	CASETGGDSTEAFF	TGCGCCAGCGAAACAGGGGGCGATTCTACTGAAGCTTTCTTT
TRBD2	-	TRBJ2-5	TRBV4-3	CASSQGRGGPGRETQYF	TGCGCCAGCAGCCAAGGACGCGGGGGGCCAGGGAGGGAGACCCAGTACTTC
-	-	TRBJ1-1	TRBV6-5	CASSGEQGGGTEAFF	TGTGCCAGCTCTGGAGAACAGGGTGGTGGGACTGAAGCTTTCTTT
-	-	TRBJ2-1	TRBV4-3	CASSQARETEQFF	TGCGCCAGCAGCCAAGCCCGGGAAACTGAGCAGTTCTTC
TRBD1	-	TRBJ1-2	TRBV7-2	CASSPIQGIGGYTF	TGTGCCAGCAGCCCGATACAGGGGATCGGGGGCTACACCTTC
TRBD1	-	TRBJ1-5	TRBV7-2	CASSVTGGDQPQHF	TGTGCCAGCAGCGTTACAGGGGGCGATCAGCCCCAGCATTTT
-	-	TRBJ2-1	TRBV5-6	CASSFLGEYNEQFF	TGTGCCAGCAGCTTTCTGGGAGAGTACAATGAGCAGTTCTTC
TRBD1	-	TRBJ2-7	TRBV27	CASSPRTGGYEQYF	TGTGCCAGCAGCCCCCGGACAGGGGGGTACGAGCAGTACTTC
TRBD1	-	TRBJ2-1	TRBV19	CASSIVGSLMWDRGYNEQFF	TGTGCCAGTAGTATAGTAGGCTCCCTTATGTGGGACAGAGGATACAATGAGCAGTTCTTC
-	-	TRBJ1-1	TRBV4-3	CASSHLGGEEAFF	TGCGCCAGCAGCCACCTGGGGGGAGAAGAAGCTTTCTTT
TRBD2	-	TRBJ2-7	TRBV13	CASSPMSGGPYEQYF	TGTGCCAGCAGCCCGATGAGCGGGGGGCCCTACGAGCAGTACTTC
-	-	TRBJ1-5	TRBV6-6	CASSPQATGGNQPQHF	TGTGCCAGCAGTCCACAGGCGACAGGTGGCAATCAGCCCCAGCATTTT
-	-	TRBJ2-7	TRBV21-1	CASSRLGPEYF	TGTGCCAGCAGCCGGTTGGGGCCTGAGTACTTC
-	-	TRBJ2-7	TRBV18	CASSPPGGAISYEQYF	TGTGCCAGCTCACCACCAGGAGGGGCCATCTCCTACGAGCAGTACTTC
-	-	TRBJ2-7	TRBV11-1	CASSYSSPYEQYF	TGTGCCAGCAGCTACAGCAGTCCGTACGAGCAGTACTTC
-	-	TRBJ2-1	TRBV5-1	CASSLGLQGLVANEQFF	TGCGCCAGCAGCTTGGGTCTCCAGGGGCTGGTGGCCAATGAGCAGTTCTTC
-	-	TRBJ1-2	TRBV5-4	CASSLQGITYGYTF	TGTGCCAGCAGCTTGCAGGGAATTACCTATGGCTACACCTTC
TRBD1	-	TRBJ2-7	TRBV5-1	CASSPWTGAYEQYF	TGCGCCAGCAGCCCCTGGACAGGCGCCTACGAGCAGTACTTC
-	-	TRBJ1-5	TRBV19	CASTAGLYYSNQPQHF	TGTGCCAGTACCGCCGGACTCTATTATAGCAATCAGCCCCAGCATTTT
-	-	TRBJ1-1	TRBV7-2	CASSATGSTEAFF	TGTGCCAGCAGCGCCACAGGTTCCACTGAAGCTTTCTTT
-	-	TRBJ1-4	TRBV5-1	CASSLTGQGSGEKLFF	TGCGCCAGCAGCTTGACCGGCCAGGGGTCAGGGGAAAAACTGTTTTTT
-	once	TRBJ1-1	TRBV5-1	CASSLAGVGTEAFF	TGCGCCAGCAGCTTGGCAGGGGTGGGCACTGAAGCTTTCTTT
TRBD2	-	TRBJ2-6	TRBV7-9	CASTPGGAGANVLTF	TGTGCCAGCACCCCCGGGGGGGCTGGGGCCAACGTCCTGACTTTC
-	-	TRBJ1-2	TRBV5-1	CASSLDGYRVYGYTF	TGCGCCAGCAGCTTGGACGGCTACAGGGTCTATGGCTACACCTTC
-	-	TRBJ2-5	TRBV7-2	CASSWLGGGRETQYF	TGTGCCAGCAGCTGGCTTGGGGGGGGCAGGGAGACCCAGTACTTC
TRBD1	-	TRBJ1-2	TRBV7-9	CASSLASQGRRGYTF	TGTGCCAGCAGCTTAGCCTCACAGGGGAGGAGGGGCTACACCTTC
TRBD2	-	TRBJ2-5	TRBV6-6	CASSPLGLGRVDQYF	TGTGCCAGCAGCCCCTTGGGACTAGGACGGGTAGACCAGTACTTC
-	few	TRBJ1-5	TRBV7-9	CASSLFWQGSNQPQHF	TGTGCCAGCAGCTTATTTTGGCAGGGGAGCAATCAGCCCCAGCATTTT
TRBD2	-	TRBJ2-2	TRBV4-2	CASSRAELASGELFF	TGTGCCAGCAGCCGAGCCGAACTAGCGTCCGGGGAGCTGTTTTTT
TRBD1	-	TRBJ2-1	TRBV7-2	CASSYRWDRGQDEQFF	TGTGCCAGCAGCTACCGGTGGGACAGGGGTCAGGATGAGCAGTTCTTC
-	-	TRBJ1-2	TRBV7-2	CASSLTPLTGSGYGYTF	TGTGCCAGCAGCCTCACCCCCCTAACAGGGTCGGGCTATGGCTACACCTTC
-	-	TRBJ2-1	TRBV18	CASSRGIKDEQFF	TGTGCCAGCTCACGCGGGATCAAGGATGAGCAGTTCTTC
-	-	TRBJ2-5	TRBV15	CATSIKETQYF	TGTGCCACCAGCATTAAAGAGACCCAGTACTTC
-	-	TRBJ2-1	TRBV2	CASSEGLGTVYNEQFF	TGTGCCAGCAGTGAAGGGTTGGGCACCGTCTACAATGAGCAGTTCTTC
TRBD1	-	TRBJ1-1	TRBV5-5	CASSLEAGGASAFF	TGTGCCAGCAGCTTGGAGGCAGGGGGCGCGTCCGCTTTCTTT
TRBD1	once	TRBJ2-7	TRBV7-2	CASSPYRGNEQYF	TGTGCCAGCAGCCCCTACAGGGGAAACGAGCAGTACTTC
TRBD1	-	TRBJ2-2	TRBV19	CASSTRQGAVNTGELFF	TGTGCCAGTAGTACCCGACAGGGGGCGGTGAACACCGGGGAGCTGTTTTTT